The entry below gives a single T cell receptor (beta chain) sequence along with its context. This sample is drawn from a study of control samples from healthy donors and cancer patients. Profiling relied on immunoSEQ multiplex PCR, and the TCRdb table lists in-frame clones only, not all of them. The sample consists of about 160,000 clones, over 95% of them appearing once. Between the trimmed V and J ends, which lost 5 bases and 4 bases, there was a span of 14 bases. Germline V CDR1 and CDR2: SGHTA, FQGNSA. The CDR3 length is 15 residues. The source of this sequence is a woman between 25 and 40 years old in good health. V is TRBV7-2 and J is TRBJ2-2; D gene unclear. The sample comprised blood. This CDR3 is CASSPTRSSTGELFF. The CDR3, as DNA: TGTGCCAGCAGCCCGACCCGGAGTAGCACCGGGGAGCTGTTTTTT.